These 20 T cell receptor beta chains were sequenced from one sample in a study of molecular identifiers for immune sequencing clone quantification. TCRdb re-called the PCR reads with MiXCR, one entry per CDR3 protein. This table holds under 600,000 distinct CDR3 sequences, about a fifth found once. The sequenced sample consisted of naive CD8+ T cells from blood, with Jurkat cell RNA spiked in. As for subset: FACS-sorted CD8+CD4-CCR7+CD45RA+ naive T cells. These receptors came from a human donor in good health. Some libraries in this study had Jurkat cell RNA spiked in.

This clonotype was observed at least ten times. V gene TRBV4-1 combines with J gene TRBJ1-1; TRBD1 might be the D (5 bases). CDR1 and CDR2 (germline): MGHRA, YSYEKL. Trimming shortened V by 1 base and J by 5 bases, and 14 bases separated the two germline ends. This CDR3 spans 15 amino acids. The CDR3 sequence is CASSQVGGTGTEAFF. The CDR3, as DNA: TGCGCCAGCAGCCAAGTTGGGGGGACGGGGACTGAAGCTTTCTTT.

This clonotype was counted only a few times. The chain recombines TRBV10-1 with TRBJ2-7; D remains unclear. Germline-derived CDR1 and CDR2 are WNHNN and SYGVQD (reference sequence). V was trimmed by 0 bases and J by 7 bases, leaving 10 bases between them. This CDR3 comprises 13 residues. The DNA for the CDR3 is TGCGCCAGCAGTGAGTCTTATAGTTCTGAGCAGTACTTC. Translated, it gives CASSESYSSEQYF.

Many counts were recorded for this clonotype. The rearrangement uses TRBV5-4 and TRBJ2-5; 11 bases are shared with TRBD2. V shed 0 bases and J 5 bases; nucleotides not matched to a gene: 9. In germline, CDR1 is SGHNT, CDR2 YYREEE (reference sequence). This CDR3 comprises 17 residues. In nucleotides, the CDR3 is TGTGCCAGCAGCTTGGTTGGTAGCGGGAGGGCGCGGGAGACCCAGTACTTC. This encodes CASSLVGSGRARETQYF.

This clonotype was seen repeatedly, ten times or more. V usage is TRBV28 and J usage is TRBJ1-1; 8 bases map to TRBD1. The CDR3 sequence is 13 residues long. J was trimmed by 4 bases and V by 5 bases; bases with no gene match: 3. Germline CDR1 MDHEN, CDR2 SYDVKM. CDR3 in amino acids: CASSEQGGTEAFF. CDR3 DNA sequence: TGTGCCAGCAGTGAACAGGGGGGCACTGAAGCTTTCTTT.

The sample holds a few counts of this clonotype. The chain employs TRBV30 and TRBJ2-3, with 11 bases matching TRBD2. Germline V gives CDR1 GTSNPN, CDR2 SVGIG (reference sequence). The CDR3 sequence is 15 residues long. Trimming removed 2 bases from V and 1 base from J; junction bases left unmatched: 2. In DNA, the CDR3 is TGTGCCTGGAGTATACTAGCGGGAGGCACAGATACGCAGTATTTT. This encodes CAWSILAGGTDTQYF.

This clonotype was found many times. The CDR3 nucleotides are TGTGCCAGCAGCTTGGCCCAGGGAGCTTACCGGGGCTATGGCTACACCTTC. Amino acids: CASSLAQGAYRGYGYTF. The rearrangement uses TRBV5-4 and TRBJ1-2, with a weak D call TRBD1 (5 bases). CDR3 length: 17 residues. The V end was cut by 0 bases, the J end by 4 bases, with 19 bases between. CDR1 SGHNT and CDR2 YYREEE come from the germline V gene (reference sequence).

This clonotype was counted only a few times. The V gene is TRBV7-6, the J gene TRBJ2-7; 9 bases fit TRBD2. CDR3 length equals 15 residues. Germline CDR1 reads SGHVS; CDR2 reads FNYEAQ. V lost 5 bases and J lost 0; bases outside the gene matches: 5. The CDR3 sequence is CASSVSGGPSYEQYF. Here the CDR3 DNA reads TGTGCCAGCAGCGTAAGCGGGGGGCCCTCCTACGAGCAGTACTTC.

This clonotype was recorded many times. The V gene is TRBV27, the J gene TRBJ2-7; 7 nucleotides agree with TRBD2. The CDR3 loop spans 15 amino acids. The V and J ends lost 6 bases and 4 bases, in that order; junction bases with no gene match: 12. Germline V lookup: CDR1 MNHEY, CDR2 SMNVEV (reference sequence). The CDR3 nucleotides read TGTGCCAGCAGAGGGATGGCTAGCGGATTGTACGAGCAGTACTTC. It yields the protein CASRGMASGLYEQYF.

A remark on this clonotype: A read error may explain this, as a much larger clone is one base away. The chain links TRBV11-2 to TRBJ2-7, with a tentative D call TRBD1 (5 bases). CDR1 is SGHAT and CDR2 is FQNNGV in the germline V gene. The V end was cut by 4 bases, the J end by 6 bases, with 19 bases between. The CDR3 runs 15 residues. The CDR3 nucleotides read TGTGCCAGCAGCTCAGGACGCGGCAGGGTATCCGAGCAGTACTTC. Translated: CASSSGRGRVSEQYF.

This clonotype was detected a few times. The J gene is TRBJ2-7, the V gene TRBV6-5, with 7 positions matching TRBD2. J was trimmed by 0 bases and V by 5 bases; bases with no gene match: 7. This CDR3 has 15 amino acids. CDR1 MNHEY and CDR2 SVGAGI come from the germline V gene. In DNA form, the CDR3 reads TGTGCCAGCAGTGACACCGGGGGGAGCTCCTACGAGCAGTACTTC. Its translation: CASSDTGGSSYEQYF.

In this sample, this clonotype turned up a few times. The chain recombines TRBV5-1 with TRBJ2-1; 9 positions agree with TRBD1. Germline values: CDR1 SGHRS, CDR2 YFSETQ. Unmatched junction bases numbered 3, after V lost 0 bases and J lost 8 bases. The CDR3 extends over 14 amino acids. The CDR3 DNA is TGCGCCAGCAGCTTGGTACAGGGGGCTGATGAGCAGTTCTTC. Protein product: CASSLVQGADEQFF.

A word on this clonotype: A junction end diverges from the germline sequence, so it may reflect a read error. The chain recombines TRBV5-3 with TRBJ2-3; 7 bases align to TRBD1. TRBV5-3 is an open reading frame whose function is uncertain. There are 15 residues in the CDR3. The chain's CDR3 is CASSLGTAAQHTQYF. CDR3 nucleotide sequence: TGTGCCAGCAGCTTGGGGACAGCGGCACAGCATACGCAGTATTTT.

The V gene is TRBV25-1, the J gene TRBJ1-5; D not certain. The germline V gene encodes CDR1 MGHDK and CDR2 SYGVNS. The CDR3 spans 14 residues. Trimming left V 1 base short and J 2 bases short, with 6 bases between. The CDR3 is CASSESRGNQPQHF. The CDR3 region has the DNA TGTGCCAGCAGTGAATCTAGGGGCAATCAGCCCCAGCATTTT.

This clonotype has more than one count but fewer than ten. The rearrangement joins TRBV20-1 to TRBJ2-7; no clear D gene. This CDR3 spans 12 amino acids. CDR1 DFQATT and CDR2 SNEGSKA come from the germline V gene (reference sequence). The V end was cut by 1 base, the J end by 4 bases, with 8 bases between. The chain's CDR3 is CSARGEAYEQYF. CDR3 DNA: TGCAGTGCTAGAGGCGAGGCTTACGAGCAGTACTTC.

This clonotype has at least ten counts. V gene TRBV6-4 combines with J gene TRBJ2-2, with a tentative D call TRBD1 (5 bases). Germline values: CDR1 MRHNA, CDR2 SNTAGT. CDR3 length: 14 amino acids. With 8 bases removed from V and 0 bases from J, the gap between germline ends came to 10 bases. This chain's CDR3 is CASAQAPNTGELFF. CDR3 bases: TGTGCCAGCGCACAGGCCCCGAACACCGGGGAGCTGTTTTTT.

The J gene is TRBJ2-5, the V gene TRBV19; 9 bases map to TRBD1. Trimming cost V 0 bases and J 5 bases; bases outside gene matches: 7. Germline CDR1 LNHDA, CDR2 SQIVND (reference sequence). This CDR3 contains 16 residues. CDR3 bases: TGTGCCAGTAGTATAGATGCGGACAGGGGATCCGAGACCCAGTACTTC. It specifies CASSIDADRGSETQYF.

This clonotype was seen ten or more times. This chain links TRBV9 with TRBJ2-5; D perhaps matches TRBD2 (5 bases). There are 14 residues in the CDR3. With 0 bases removed from V and 5 bases from J, the gap between germline ends came to 11 bases. Germline CDR1 and CDR2: SGDLS and YYNGEE. The CDR3 DNA is TGTGCCAGCAGCGTAGACGAGGGCACGGAGACCCAGTACTTC. Protein: CASSVDEGTETQYF.

As to this clonotype: A much larger clone differs by one base, so this may be a read error. J is TRBJ1-4 and V is TRBV9, with 7 nucleotides matching TRBD1. The CDR3 is 17 residues long. Germline V gives CDR1 SGDLS, CDR2 YYNGEE. The CDR3 sequence: CASSVRAGGFGNEKLSF. In DNA form, the CDR3 reads TGTGCCAGCAGCGTAAGGGCAGGGGGTTTTGGAAATGAAAAACTGTCTTTT.

The genes are TRBV28 and TRBJ1-5, with D unresolved. The CDR3 totals 15 residues. V was shortened by 1 base and J by 2 bases, with 9 bases between the two germline ends. Per the germline V gene, CDR1 is MDHEN and CDR2 is SYDVKM. CDR3 region: CASSLSVEGNQPQHF. The CDR3 bases are TGTGCCAGCAGTTTATCCGTAGAGGGCAATCAGCCCCAGCATTTT.

The rearrangement links TRBV5-3 to TRBJ2-3; D assignment may be TRBD1 or TRBD2 (5 bases each). TRBV5-3 falls under the ORF class, with uncertain function. Trimming took off 10 bases at V and 2 bases at J, with 26 bases between the two ends. The CDR3 contains 17 residues. This CDR3 reads CAGSLFAGTHNTDTQYF. The CDR3 nucleotides are TGTGCCGGCAGCTTATTTGCCGGGACCCACAACACAGATACGCAGTATTTT.